One and the same sample provided the 10 T cell receptor beta chains below, sequenced in a study of cytomegalovirus exposure and HLA in healthy donors. Amplification used 60 Vbeta primers and 13 Jbeta primers. Libraries were prepared by immunoSEQ multiplex PCR; TCRdb keeps only in-frame clonotypes and omits some of them. This sample carries 100,000 to 150,000 clones, approximately 80% of them seen once, and the ten largest clones take 9.5% to 15%. Sequenced sample: PBMCs. These receptors originate from a woman between 40 and 55 years old in good health and CMV-seropositive.

This clone was found once. V gene TRBV6-6 combines with J gene TRBJ2-7, with TRBD2 as a possible D gene (6 bases). CDR1 MNHNY and CDR2 SVGAGI come from the germline V gene (reference sequence). CDR3 length equals 13 residues. Trimming cost V 5 bases and J 2 bases, with 10 bases left between them. As DNA, the CDR3 is TGTGCCAGCAGTAAAAGCGGGCCCTACGAGCAGTACTTC. Amino acids: CASSKSGPYEQYF.

The V gene is TRBV5-4, the J gene TRBJ1-4; 7 nucleotides match TRBD1. V shed 4 bases, J shed 7 bases, and the junction held 7 bases outside the gene matches. In germline, CDR1 is SGHNT, CDR2 YYREEE (reference sequence). CDR3 size: 14 residues. The DNA for the CDR3 is TGTGCCAGCAGCGCGCGACAGGGCGGTGAAAAACTGTTTTTT. This gives the protein CASSARQGGEKLFF.

The CDR3: CASSLGSTNTGELFF. The CDR3 bases are TGTGCCAGCAGTTTGGGCAGCACGAACACCGGGGAGCTGTTTTTT. The chain uses TRBV27 and TRBJ2-2; D not resolved. The CDR3 consists of 15 residues. The germline V gene has CDR1 MNHEY and CDR2 SMNVEV (reference sequence). The V and J ends lost 3 bases and 0 bases respectively, with 8 bases between them.

The chain carries TRBV30 and TRBJ2-7; D gene ambiguous. The CDR3 has 13 amino acids. The V end lost 1 base, the J end lost 3 bases, and 10 bases lay between the germline ends. CDR1 and CDR2 from the germline V gene are GTSNPN and SVGIG (reference sequence). The CDR3 bases are TGTGCCTGGAGTGGCCAGCGAGACTACGAGCAGTACTTC. Protein sequence: CAWSGQRDYEQYF.

The chain has TRBV10-3 and TRBJ2-5; 10 bases match TRBD2. Matching the DNA end better, TRBJ2-7 makes the J call doubtful. Germline V gives CDR1 ENHRY, CDR2 SYGVKD. The CDR3 runs to 14 residues. CDR3 amino acids: CAISDSSGSDEQYF. In DNA, the CDR3 is TGTGCCATCAGTGATTCTAGCGGGAGCGACGAGCAGTACTTC.

V and J are TRBV9 and TRBJ2-2, with TRBD2 identical over 14 bases. J was trimmed by 5 bases and V by 4 bases; bases with no gene match: 4. The germline CDR1 and CDR2 sequences are SGDLS and YYNGEE. The CDR3 covers 16 residues. The CDR3 region is CASSFGLAGGTGELFF. For the CDR3, the DNA is TGTGCCAGCAGCTTCGGACTAGCGGGAGGAACCGGGGAGCTGTTTTTT.

The J gene is TRBJ2-7, the V gene TRBV5-6; 14 bases line up with TRBD2. This CDR3 is 18 amino acids long. V dropped 0 bases and J dropped 2; count of bases not matched to a gene: 7. Germline CDR1 SGHDT, CDR2 YYEEEE. CDR3 protein: CASSLEGLAGGITYEQYF. DNA of the CDR3: TGTGCCAGCAGCTTGGAAGGACTAGCGGGAGGAATCACCTACGAGCAGTACTTC.

V is TRBV6-5 and J is TRBJ2-1, with a possible D match to TRBD2 (6 bases). Trimming took off 7 bases at V and 10 bases at J, with 20 bases between the two ends. The germline CDR1 and CDR2 sequences are MNHEY and SVGAGI. CDR3 size: 14 residues. CDR3 loop: CASTASTSWGEQFF. The DNA of the CDR3 is TGTGCCAGCACCGCTTCGACTAGTTGGGGGGAGCAGTTCTTC.

The rearrangement uses TRBV5-1 and TRBJ2-7; possibly TRBD1 for D (6 bases). The germline V and J ends were trimmed by 3 bases and 3 bases, with 10 bases remaining between them. There are 13 residues in the CDR3. Looked up from germline, CDR1 is SGHRS and CDR2 is YFSETQ. In DNA form, the CDR3 reads TGCGCCAGCAGCTCCACAGGGAGCTACGAGCAGTACTTC. It yields the protein CASSSTGSYEQYF.

Only a few counts were recorded for this clone. The chain's CDR3 is CASSVDPGQGFPTDTQYF. DNA for the CDR3: TGTGCCAGCAGCGTAGACCCGGGACAGGGGTTCCCTACAGATACGCAGTATTTT. The genes are TRBV9 and TRBJ2-3; 10 nucleotides line up with TRBD1. J lost 3 bases, V lost 0 bases, and 10 bases had no gene match. The CDR3 extends over 18 amino acids. Germline loops: CDR1 SGDLS, CDR2 YYNGEE.